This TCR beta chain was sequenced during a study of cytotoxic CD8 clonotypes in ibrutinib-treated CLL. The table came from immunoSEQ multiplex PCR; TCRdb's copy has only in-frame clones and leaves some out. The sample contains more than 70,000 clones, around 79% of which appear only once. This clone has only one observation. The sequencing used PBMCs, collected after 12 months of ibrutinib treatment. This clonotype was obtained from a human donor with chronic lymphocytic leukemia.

This CDR3 reads CSVELAWGETQYF. The CDR3 DNA sequence: TGCAGCGTTGAATTGGCTTGGGGAGAGACCCAGTACTTC. This sequence joins TRBV29-1 and TRBJ2-5, with D unclear. The CDR3 loop spans 13 amino acids. The germline CDR1 and CDR2 sequences are SQVTM and ANQGSEA. Between the trimmed V and J ends, which lost 2 bases and 4 bases, there was a span of 11 bases.